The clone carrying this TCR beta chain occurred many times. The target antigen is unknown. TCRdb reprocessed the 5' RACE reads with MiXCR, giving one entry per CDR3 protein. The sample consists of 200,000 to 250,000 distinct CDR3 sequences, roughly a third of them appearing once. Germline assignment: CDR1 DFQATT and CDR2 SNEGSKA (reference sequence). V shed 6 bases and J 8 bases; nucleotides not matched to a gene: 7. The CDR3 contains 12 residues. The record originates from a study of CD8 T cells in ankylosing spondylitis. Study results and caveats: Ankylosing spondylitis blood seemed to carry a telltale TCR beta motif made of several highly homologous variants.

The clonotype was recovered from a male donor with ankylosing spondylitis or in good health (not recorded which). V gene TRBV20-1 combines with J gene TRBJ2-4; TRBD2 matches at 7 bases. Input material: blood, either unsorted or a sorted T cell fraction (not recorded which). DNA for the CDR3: TGCAGTGCGCGGGGGATGACGGACATTCAGTACTTC. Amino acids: CSARGMTDIQYF.